The sequence of this TCR beta chain was determined in a study of blood T cell repertoires in COVID-19. The V and J ends lost 2 bases and 2 bases, in that order; junction bases with no gene match: 9. The CDR3 runs 16 residues. Germline assignment: CDR1 SGHAT and CDR2 FQNNGV. Method: immunoSEQ multiplex PCR; TCRdb's copy keeps in-frame clones and lacks some. The sample carries some 120,000 clones, just under 85% recorded once. This sequence was found in a man in his 70s with active or convalescent COVID-19. The J gene is TRBJ2-7, the V gene TRBV11-2; TRBD1 matches 7 bases. The sequenced sample was peripheral blood. The CDR3 spells CASSLSIARGTYEQYF. CDR3 bases: TGTGCCAGCAGCTTAAGTATTGCCAGGGGGACCTACGAGCAGTACTTC.